A single sample is the source of the 3 T cell receptor beta chains below, sequenced in a study of blood T cell repertoires in COVID-19. The assay was immunoSEQ multiplex PCR, and TCRdb's table has in-frame clones only and misses some. The table has 57,000 or so clones, approximately 86% seen once. Material: peripheral blood. The receptors derive from a man between 65 and 85 years old with acute or convalescent COVID-19.

V and J are TRBV4-1 and TRBJ1-4; weak D call: TRBD1 (5 bases). V lost 4 bases, J lost 5 bases, and 20 bases lay in between. Germline-derived CDR1 and CDR2 are MGHRA and YSYEKL. The CDR3 length is 17 residues. The CDR3 nucleotides read TGCGCCAGCAGCCCCCTTAACAACAGGTATATGAATGAAAAACTGTTTTTT. This gives the protein CASSPLNNRYMNEKLFF.

V and J are TRBV19 and TRBJ1-5; 10 bases are a match to TRBD1. In germline, CDR1 is LNHDA, CDR2 SQIVND (reference sequence). With 7 bases clipped from V and 7 bases from J, the junction kept 4 bases outside the gene matches. This CDR3 is built from 13 residues. The CDR3 is CASNPDRGQPQHF. CDR3 nucleotides: TGTGCCAGTAACCCGGACAGGGGGCAGCCCCAGCATTTT.

The gene calls are TRBV18 and TRBJ1-2; D uncertain. The CDR3 is made up of 13 amino acids. With 2 bases removed from V and 4 bases from J, the gap between germline ends came to 8 bases. CDR1 is KGHSH, CDR2 LQKENI, per germline. The CDR3 bases are TGTGCCAGCTCACCAGGGGAGGGCTATGGCTACACCTTC. Protein: CASSPGEGYGYTF.